This T cell receptor beta chain comes out of a study of identical twins (dated by TCRdb to 2016 to 2018). Regarding the complete study: The study deep-sequenced TCR alpha and beta repertoires from monozygotic twins, unrelated adults of various ages and cord blood to test whether fetal clonotypes persist. To rule out contamination, the twin experiments were replicated at different times with different library preparation protocols.

This clonotype was recorded at least ten times. Its antigen target is currently unknown. Per-base quality was not reported, and no clone a single base away is much larger than it. Library preparation used 5' RACE. TCRdb records Illumina HiSeq 2000 as the sequencer. A universal primer binding site was introduced by template switching, and a unique molecular identifier was present in the final cDNA, enabling accurate counting of TCR cDNA molecules. Specific primers in the conserved constant-segment region were used to synthesize first-strand cDNA for TCR alpha and beta chains. To control for contamination, every cDNA library was double barcoded, receiving both a SMART-Mk sample barcode and Illumina barcodes. TruSeq adapter sequences and Illumina sample barcodes were added in two successive PCR steps. The TCR alpha and beta cDNA libraries were sequenced on the Illumina HiSeq platform using custom primers. Concerning the study's data processing: MiGEC processed the raw reads to extract unique molecular identifiers, while MiXCR was used to determine the CDR3 positions. For each individual, recombination models were inferred using an EM algorithm with the repgenHMM and IGoR tools. The analysis of shared clonotypes was done with the tcR package in R, with sharing normalized by the product of cloneset sizes. Out-of-frame nonproductive sequences were analyzed to study raw recombination free of thymic and clonal selection effects. TCRdb reprocessed the public reads (quality trimming at Q25 with fastp, clone calling with MiXCR) and kept in-frame beta chains. CDR3 protein duplicates are merged, each entry listing the most common genes and DNA. The V and J calls were not made by the authors but by TCRdb's processing. For this sample there are approximately 500,000 distinct CDR3 sequences; roughly 15% appear just once. The top ten clonotypes cover around 0.4% of the sample.

Every donor was a healthy Caucasian. The twin cohort consisted of three pairs of female monozygotic twins, all aged about 18 to 30 years. Positive isolation kits from Invitrogen were used to isolate CD4+ and CD8+ T cell populations. V and J lose 4 bases and 6 bases, and a span of 7 bases separates them. CDR1 and CDR2 (ENHRY, SYGVKD) derive from the germline V gene. Including the terminal cysteine and phenylalanine, the CDR3 comprises 12 residues. The DNA shown is the 36-base CDR3, in frame from base 1. Summary of the overall study and its limitations: Zero-insertion analyses could be partly confounded by invariant T cells such as MAIT and iNKT, although diverse VJ usage argued against such confounding for most clonotypes. Out-of-frame TCR alpha sequences shared between twins showed an excess of low generation-probability sequences compared with coincidental sharing between unrelated individuals. Excess twin sharing in beta out-of-frame sequences was weaker because fewer shared sequences lowered the signal-to-noise ratio. Conclusions relied on cross-sectional statistical analysis, since the same donors could not be followed over many years. Out-of-frame TCR alpha sharing in monozygotic twins was systematically underestimated by recombination models, whereas sharing between unrelated individuals was in agreement with the recombination models. Abundant cord blood beta clonotypes carried fewer insertions; young adult naive repertoires showed a weaker similar trend, while memory repertoires showed none.

The sample was also reused in another study, on yellow fever vaccine responses in identical twins. Taken from the second paper: According to the authors, the vaccine-induced T cell response in identical twins seemed to be partly convergent and partly specific to each individual. The study precisely tracked vaccine-responding T cell clones in identical twins.

The clonotype originates from a woman aged 18-35 years in good health. The chain uses TRBV10-3 and TRBJ2-1, with the D gene not clear enough to name. Sequenced material: CD4+ T cells sorted from blood. The sequenced DNA: TGTGCCATCAGTGGGGCCATCAATGAGCAGTTCTTC. This translates into CAISGAINEQFF.